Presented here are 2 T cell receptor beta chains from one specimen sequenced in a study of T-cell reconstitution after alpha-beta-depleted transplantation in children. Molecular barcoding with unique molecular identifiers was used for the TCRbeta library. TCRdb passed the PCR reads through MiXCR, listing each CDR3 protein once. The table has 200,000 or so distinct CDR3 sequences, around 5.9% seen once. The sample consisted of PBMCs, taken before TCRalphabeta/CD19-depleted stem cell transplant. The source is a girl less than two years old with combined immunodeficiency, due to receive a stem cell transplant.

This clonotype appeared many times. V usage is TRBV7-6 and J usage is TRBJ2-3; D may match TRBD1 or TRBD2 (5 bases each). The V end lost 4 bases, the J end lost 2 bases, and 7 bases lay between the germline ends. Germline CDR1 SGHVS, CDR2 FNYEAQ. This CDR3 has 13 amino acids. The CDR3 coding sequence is TGTGCCAGCAGCTCCGGGGCCACAGATACGCAGTATTTT. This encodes CASSSGATDTQYF.

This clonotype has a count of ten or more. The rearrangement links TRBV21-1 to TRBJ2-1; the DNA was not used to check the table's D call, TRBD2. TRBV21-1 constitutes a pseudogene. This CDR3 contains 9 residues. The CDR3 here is CAGRNEQFF. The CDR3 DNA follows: TGTGCCGGGAGGAATGAGCAGTTCTTC.